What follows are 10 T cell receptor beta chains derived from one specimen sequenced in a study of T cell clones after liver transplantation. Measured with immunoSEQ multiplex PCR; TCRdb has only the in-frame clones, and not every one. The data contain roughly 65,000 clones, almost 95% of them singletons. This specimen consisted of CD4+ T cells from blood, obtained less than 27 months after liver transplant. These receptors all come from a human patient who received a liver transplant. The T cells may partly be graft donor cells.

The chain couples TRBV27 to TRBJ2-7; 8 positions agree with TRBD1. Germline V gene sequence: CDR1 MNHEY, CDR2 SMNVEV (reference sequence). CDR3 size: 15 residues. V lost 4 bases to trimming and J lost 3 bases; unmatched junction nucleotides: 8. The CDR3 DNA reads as TGTGCCAGCAGTTCGGGACAGGCGACCTTCTACGAGCAGTACTTC. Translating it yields CASSSGQATFYEQYF.

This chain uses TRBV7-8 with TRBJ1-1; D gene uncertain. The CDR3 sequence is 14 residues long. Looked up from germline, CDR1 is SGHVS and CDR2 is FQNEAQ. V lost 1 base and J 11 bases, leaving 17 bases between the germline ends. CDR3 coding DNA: TGTGCCAGCAGCTTAGGCTTGAGAGAAAATTTGGCTTTCTTT. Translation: CASSLGLRENLAFF.

CDR3 DNA: TGCGCCAGCAGCTTGGACGAACTACTAGGGTATGAGCAGTTCTTC. Its translation: CASSLDELLGYEQFF. The chain links TRBV5-1 to TRBJ2-1, with D possibly being TRBD2 (5 bases). The CDR3 consists of 15 residues. Trimming took off 0 bases at V and 8 bases at J, with 15 bases between the two ends. CDR1 is SGHRS, CDR2 YFSETQ, per germline.

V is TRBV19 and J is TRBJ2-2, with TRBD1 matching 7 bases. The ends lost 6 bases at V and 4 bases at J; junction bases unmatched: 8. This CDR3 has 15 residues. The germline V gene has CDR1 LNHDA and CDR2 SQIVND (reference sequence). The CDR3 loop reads CASRMRTGSTGELFF. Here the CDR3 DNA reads TGTGCCAGTAGGATGAGGACAGGCAGCACCGGGGAGCTGTTTTTT.

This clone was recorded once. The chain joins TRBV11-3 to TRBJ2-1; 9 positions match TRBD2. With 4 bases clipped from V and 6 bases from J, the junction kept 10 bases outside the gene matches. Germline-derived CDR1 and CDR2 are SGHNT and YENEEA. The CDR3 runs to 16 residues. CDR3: CASSSGVGGRANEQFF. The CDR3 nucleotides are TGTGCCAGCAGCTCAGGGGTCGGCGGGAGGGCCAATGAGCAGTTCTTC.

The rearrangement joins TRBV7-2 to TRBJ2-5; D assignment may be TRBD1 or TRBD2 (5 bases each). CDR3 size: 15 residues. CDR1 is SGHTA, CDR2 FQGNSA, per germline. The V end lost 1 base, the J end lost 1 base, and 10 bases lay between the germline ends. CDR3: CASSLGGPAQETQYF. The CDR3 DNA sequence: TGTGCCAGCAGCTTAGGGGGACCAGCCCAAGAGACCCAGTACTTC.

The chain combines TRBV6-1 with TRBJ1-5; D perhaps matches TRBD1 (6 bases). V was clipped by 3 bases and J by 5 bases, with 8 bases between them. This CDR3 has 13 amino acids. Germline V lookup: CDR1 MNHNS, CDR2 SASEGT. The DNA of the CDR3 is TGTGCCAGCAGTGAGGAGGGGGATCAGCCCCAGCATTTT. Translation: CASSEEGDQPQHF.

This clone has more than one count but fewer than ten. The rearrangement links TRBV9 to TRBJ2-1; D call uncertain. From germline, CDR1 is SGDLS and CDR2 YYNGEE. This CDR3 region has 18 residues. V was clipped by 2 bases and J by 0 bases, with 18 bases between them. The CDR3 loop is CASSVDLPTLSSYNEQFF. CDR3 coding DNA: TGTGCCAGCAGCGTCGATCTCCCAACGCTTAGCTCCTACAATGAGCAGTTCTTC.

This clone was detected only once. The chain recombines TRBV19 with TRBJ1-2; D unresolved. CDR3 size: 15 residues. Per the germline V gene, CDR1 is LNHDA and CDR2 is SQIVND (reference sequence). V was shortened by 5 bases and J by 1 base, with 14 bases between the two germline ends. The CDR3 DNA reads TGTGCCAGTAGTTTATTTATCCGGGGTAACTATGGCTACACCTTC. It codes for CASSLFIRGNYGYTF.

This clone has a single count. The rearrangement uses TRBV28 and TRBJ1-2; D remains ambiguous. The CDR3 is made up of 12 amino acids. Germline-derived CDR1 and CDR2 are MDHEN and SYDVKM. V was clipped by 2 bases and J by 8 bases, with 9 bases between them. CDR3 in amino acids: CASSLLGYGYTF. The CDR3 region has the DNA TGTGCCAGCAGTTTACTTGGGTACGGCTACACCTTC.